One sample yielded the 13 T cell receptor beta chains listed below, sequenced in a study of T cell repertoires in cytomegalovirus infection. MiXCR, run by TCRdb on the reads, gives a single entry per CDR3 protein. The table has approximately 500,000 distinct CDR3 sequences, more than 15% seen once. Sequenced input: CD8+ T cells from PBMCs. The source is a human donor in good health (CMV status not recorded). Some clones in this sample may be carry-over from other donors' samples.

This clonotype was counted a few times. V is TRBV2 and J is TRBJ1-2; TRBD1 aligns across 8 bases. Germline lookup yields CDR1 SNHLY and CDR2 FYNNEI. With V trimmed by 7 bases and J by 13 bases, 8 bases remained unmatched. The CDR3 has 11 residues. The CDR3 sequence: CASITGGSGTF. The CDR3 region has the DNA TGTGCCAGCATTACAGGGGGAAGTGGCACCTTC.

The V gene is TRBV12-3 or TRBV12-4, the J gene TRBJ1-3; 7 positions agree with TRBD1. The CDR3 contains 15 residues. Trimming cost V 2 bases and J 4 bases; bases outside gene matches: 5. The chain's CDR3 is CASSLSGGRGNTIYF. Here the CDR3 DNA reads TGTGCCAGCAGTTTATCAGGGGGGCGCGGAAACACCATATATTTT.

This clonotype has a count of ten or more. Here the CDR3 reads CASSPTQGAEAFF. The CDR3 DNA reads as TGCGCCAGCAGCCCAACTCAGGGCGCTGAAGCTTTCTTT. The chain uses TRBV4-1 and TRBJ1-1, with TRBD1 as a possible D gene (5 bases). V shed 4 bases and J shed 6 bases, with 12 bases lying between them. Germline CDR1 and CDR2: MGHRA and YSYEKL. This CDR3 comprises 13 residues.

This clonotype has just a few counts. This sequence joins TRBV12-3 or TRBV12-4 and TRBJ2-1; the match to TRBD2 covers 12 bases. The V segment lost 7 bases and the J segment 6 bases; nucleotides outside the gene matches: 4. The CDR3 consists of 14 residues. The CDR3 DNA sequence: TGTGCCAGCACCCTAGCGGGGGGGCGCAATGAGCAGTTCTTC. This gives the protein CASTLAGGRNEQFF.

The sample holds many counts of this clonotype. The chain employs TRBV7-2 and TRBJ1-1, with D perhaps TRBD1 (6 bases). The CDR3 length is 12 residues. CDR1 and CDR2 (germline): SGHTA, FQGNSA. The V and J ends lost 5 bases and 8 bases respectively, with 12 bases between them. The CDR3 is CASSQGFDEAFF. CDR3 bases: TGTGCCAGCAGCCAGGGGTTCGACGAAGCTTTCTTT.

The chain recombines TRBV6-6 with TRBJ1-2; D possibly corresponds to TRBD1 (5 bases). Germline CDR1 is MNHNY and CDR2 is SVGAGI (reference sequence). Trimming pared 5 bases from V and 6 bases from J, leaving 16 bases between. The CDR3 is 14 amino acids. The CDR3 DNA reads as TGTGCCAGCAGTACAGGACCGGGGGATCATGGCTACACCTTC. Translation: CASSTGPGDHGYTF.

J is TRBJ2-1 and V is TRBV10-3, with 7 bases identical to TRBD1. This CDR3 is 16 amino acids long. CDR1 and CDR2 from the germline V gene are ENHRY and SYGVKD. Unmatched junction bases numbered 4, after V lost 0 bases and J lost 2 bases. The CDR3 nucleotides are TGTGCCATCAGTGAGTCTCGGGACAGCCCCTACAATGAGCAGTTCTTC. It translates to CAISESRDSPYNEQFF.

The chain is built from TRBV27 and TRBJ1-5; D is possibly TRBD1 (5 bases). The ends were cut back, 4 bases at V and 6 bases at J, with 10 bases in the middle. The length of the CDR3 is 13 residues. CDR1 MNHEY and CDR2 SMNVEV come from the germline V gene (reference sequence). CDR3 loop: CASSSGLFQPQHF. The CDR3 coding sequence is TGTGCCAGCAGTTCGGGACTGTTTCAGCCCCAGCATTTT.

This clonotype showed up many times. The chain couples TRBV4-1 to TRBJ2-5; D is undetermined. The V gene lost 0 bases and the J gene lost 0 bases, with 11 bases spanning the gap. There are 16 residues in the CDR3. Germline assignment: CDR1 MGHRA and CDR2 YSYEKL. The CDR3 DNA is TGCGCCAGCAGCCAAGAGGCACCAATGTACCAAGAGACCCAGTACTTC. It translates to CASSQEAPMYQETQYF.

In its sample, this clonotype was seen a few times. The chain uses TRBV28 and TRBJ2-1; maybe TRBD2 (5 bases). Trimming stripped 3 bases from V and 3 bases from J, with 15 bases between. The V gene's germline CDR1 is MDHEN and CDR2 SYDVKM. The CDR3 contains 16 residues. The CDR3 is CASSLSAYRGYNEQFF. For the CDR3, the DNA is TGTGCCAGCAGTTTGTCGGCCTATCGGGGCTACAATGAGCAGTTCTTC.

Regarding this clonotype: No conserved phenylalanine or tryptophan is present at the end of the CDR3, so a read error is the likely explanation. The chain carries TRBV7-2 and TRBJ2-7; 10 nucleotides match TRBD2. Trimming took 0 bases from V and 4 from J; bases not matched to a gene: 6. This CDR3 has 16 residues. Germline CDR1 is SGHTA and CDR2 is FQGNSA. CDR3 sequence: CASSLATSGVVYEQYL. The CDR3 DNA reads TGTGCCAGCAGCTTAGCTACTAGCGGGGTGGTATACGAGCAGTACTTA.

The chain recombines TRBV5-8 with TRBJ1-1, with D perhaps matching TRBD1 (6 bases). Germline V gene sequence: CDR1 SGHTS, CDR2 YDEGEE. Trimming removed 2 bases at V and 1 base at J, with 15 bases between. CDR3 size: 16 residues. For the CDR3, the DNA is TGTGCCAGCAGCTTATACAGGGCGACGCGGAACACTGAAGCTTTCTTT. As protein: CASSLYRATRNTEAFF.

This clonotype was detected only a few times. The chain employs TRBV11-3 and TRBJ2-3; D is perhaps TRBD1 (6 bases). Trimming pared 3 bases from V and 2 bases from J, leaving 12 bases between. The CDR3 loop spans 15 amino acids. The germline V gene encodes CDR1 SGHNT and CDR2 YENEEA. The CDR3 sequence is CASSLNRENTDTQYF. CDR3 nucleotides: TGTGCCAGCAGCTTGAACAGGGAGAACACAGATACGCAGTATTTT. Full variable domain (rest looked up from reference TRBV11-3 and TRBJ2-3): EAGVVQSPRYKIIEKKQPVAFWCNPISGHNTLYWYLQNLGQGPELLIRYENEEAVDDSQLPKDRFSAERLKGVDSTLKIQPAELGDSAVYLCASSLNRENTDTQYFGPGTRLTVL.